The sample holds a few counts of the clone carrying this T cell receptor beta chain. What it recognizes is unknown. The data belong to a study of T-cell memory formation after mild COVID-19. TCRdb itself ran the 5' RACE reads through MiXCR, one entry per CDR3 protein. This table has just over 60,000 distinct CDR3 sequences, around 10% appearing once. Study-level results: For contracting clones, CD4+ ones sat mainly in CM and EM, CD8+ in EMRA. Later expanders leaned CD4+, whereas day 15 to 85 contracting clones were balanced CD4/CD8.

Germline loops: CDR1 WSHSY, CDR2 SAAADI. CDR3 length equals 13 residues. V was pared by 7 bases and J by 5 bases, with 15 bases between. J is TRBJ2-7 and V is TRBV10-2; maybe TRBD1 (6 bases). The material sequenced was PBMCs or a T cell subset sorted from them (not recorded which). The sequence was obtained from a young man who had mild COVID-19 (a few samples of this study predate the infection). Cell type and time point are not known. This CDR3 reads CASKLGGSDEQYF. CDR3 bases: TGCGCCAGCAAGCTAGGGGGTTCGGACGAGCAGTACTTC.